The T cell receptor beta chain under discussion was sequenced for a study of PD-1 blockade in classical Hodgkin lymphoma (dated by TCRdb to 2020 to 2021). Notes on the research overall: Nivolumab dosing was 3 mg/kg intravenously every 2 weeks, continuing until either disease progression or unacceptable toxicity. The study used TCR beta sequencing and CyTOF to define a peripheral blood immune signature of response to PD-1 blockade in classical Hodgkin lymphoma.

Points the paper makes about the study in general: CD4+ but not CD8+ TCR diversity rose significantly by C4D1 (p=0.0027 vs p=0.16), most apparent in complete responders (p=0.02). Among trial patients, those achieving complete response had baseline diversity similar to that of newly diagnosed patients, while diversity was significantly lower in partial responders and progressors. Lower diversity was observed in patients in whom nivolumab was started less than 1 year after ASCT, and these patients were excluded from later analyses so that confounding by immune reconstitution would be avoided. The study was restricted to a single clinical trial cohort, and the causes of repertoire differences, possibly disease activity or prior therapy, were left undefined. Newly diagnosed patients were reported to have lower baseline TCR diversity than healthy donors, and relapsed/refractory patients were reported to have lower baseline TCR diversity still.

Points on this clone: What this receptor recognizes is not known. Within one base of it there is no much larger clone, and no base qualities were kept.

In the paper's terms, the time point label means: cycle 2 day 1 (C2D1) of nivolumab. Relapse after autologous stem cell transplantation had occurred in all trial patients, and cohorts A, B and C were distinguished by prior brentuximab vedotin exposure. The trial cohort was composed of approximately 56 patients with relapsed/refractory classical Hodgkin lymphoma, for whom complete response, partial response or progressive disease was recorded as best overall response. Single-agent nivolumab was administered to trial patients in the multi-cohort phase II CheckMate 205 trial. An independent review committee assessed best overall response by applying the 2007 International Working Group response criteria. Trial PBMCs were collected just before the start of nivolumab (C1D1) and during therapy at cycle 2 day 1 and cycle 4 day 1. Peripheral blood was collected in 8 mL Vacutainer Cell Preparation Tubes, from which PBMCs were isolated by centrifugation and then cryopreserved.

For CDR1 and CDR2, the germline V gene lists SGDLS and YYNGEE. Inclusive of the bounding cysteine and phenylalanine, the CDR3 is 13 residues long. The only DNA kept is the CDR3, 39 bases in frame from the first base. The V end loses 0 bases and the J end loses 5 bases, and a stretch of 6 bases separates them. Genomic DNA was isolated using the Qiagen DNeasy kit from unsorted PBMCs as well as from negatively selected CD4+ and CD8+ fractions. TCR beta CDR3 regions were subjected to amplification by immunoSEQ multiplex PCR with primers that anneal to V and J segments. A synthetic immune receptor repertoire was used to minimize amplification bias, and remaining bias was computationally removed after sequencing. From the authors' description of their analysis: Repertoire diversity was quantified as the Shannon entropy index using custom Python scripts. Unsorted, CD4+ and CD8+ repertoires were analyzed separately, except in combined analyses where CD4+ and CD8+ sequences were merged in silico. Clonal expansion was defined as a frequency increase of at least 2-fold after treatment compared with C1D1, and clones undetected at baseline were assigned a pseudocount of 0.5. Clones with 0 or 1 copy at C1D1 were classified as singleton clones, and clones with 2 or more copies were classified as non-singleton clones. Clones expanded in unsorted samples were annotated as CD4+, CD8+ or unknown by matching protein sequences in sorted samples from the same patient. Diversity changes from C1D1 to C4D1 were tested in paired samples using Wilcoxon tests. TCRdb provides this immuneACCESS table in a form limited to in-frame rearrangements. Some clones are lacking; in checked studies, under half of them reflect an unresolved V gene, and why the rest are absent is not known. The V and J calls and clone size are taken from that table; D and trimming were inferred from the DNA. The sample table records 100,000 to 130,000 clones; roughly nine tenths of these occur just once. Of the sample, just under 20% is held by the ten largest clones.

The rearrangement joined TRBV9 to TRBJ1-5, with the D segment identity uncertain. The sequenced sample was peripheral blood mononuclear cells (PBMCs), obtained before the second cycle of nivolumab. The TCR comes from a human donor with classical Hodgkin lymphoma. The CDR3 is CASSVGRDQPQHF. The DNA sequence is as follows: TGTGCCAGCAGCGTAGGCAGAGATCAGCCCCAGCATTTT.